This entry describes one T cell receptor (beta chain). The sample is drawn from a study of T cell changes during pregnancy in multiple sclerosis. V was cut by 5 bases and J by 0 bases, with 11 bases left in between. The CDR3 spans 15 residues. CDR1 is PRHDT, CDR2 FYEKMQ, per germline (reference sequence). TCRdb keeps only in-frame clones here, not all; method: immunoSEQ multiplex PCR. The table shows 55,000 to 75,000 clones, with 91% occurring only once. The chain links TRBV13 to TRBJ2-4; D is undetermined. The specimen comprised peripheral blood, sampled after pregnancy. The receptor comes from a female donor in good health, enrolled as a control in a pregnancy study. CDR3 sequence: CASSPTVLAKNIQYF. The CDR3 region has the DNA TGTGCCAGCAGCCCAACTGTGTTAGCCAAAAACATTCAGTACTTC.